This T cell receptor (beta chain) was captured by sequencing in a study of blood T cell repertoires in COVID-19. Study as a whole: Samples taken during acute and convalescent COVID-19 were collected in the United States, Italy and Spain. From T cells, B-cell-depleted T cells, or PBMCs came the material, which was cDNA or gDNA.

V lost 6 bases and J lost 1, with 12 bases in between. The CDR3 runs 14 residues. The germline V gene has CDR1 LGHDT and CDR2 YNNKEL (reference sequence). Authors' methods: Estimation of nucleated cell counts relied on the amplification of reference gene primers. Sequenced by immunoSEQ multiplex PCR; TCRdb stores in-frame clones only, minus some. V and J calls and clone size are those listed in that table; D and trimming were worked out from the DNA. The sample carries 99,000 or so clones, approximately 83% recorded once. The rearrangement uses TRBV3-1 (or the pseudogene TRBV3-2) and TRBJ1-2, with D perhaps matching TRBD1 (5 bases). The receptor was isolated from a woman of 80 years or more with active or convalescent COVID-19. Sequencing input: peripheral blood. In DNA form, the CDR3 reads TGTGCCAGCAGTCCCGGGACTTATAACTATGGCTACACCTTC. It is translated as CASSPGTYNYGYTF.